This T cell receptor (beta chain) was recorded in a study of T-cell memory formation after mild COVID-19. Whole-study findings and limits: Contracting clones from day 15 to 85 showed balanced CD4/CD8; later expanders favored CD4+. CM and EM subsets held most contracting CD4+ clones; EMRA held CD8+ ones.

This clonotype was observed a few times. Its antigen remains unidentified. 5'RACE with constant-segment primers yielded barcoded, UMI-tagged TCR alpha and TCR beta cDNA libraries. Each CDR3 protein gets one entry after TCRdb re-called the 5' RACE reads with MiXCR. The table has some 210,000 distinct CDR3 sequences, around 25% seen once. Sequencing used PBMCs or a T cell subset sorted from them (not recorded which). The TCR originated in an adult woman who had mild COVID-19 (a few samples of this study predate the infection). Cell type and time point are not known.

CDR3 amino acids: CSARDGRRGLGEKLFF. CDR3 nucleotides: TGCAGTGCTAGAGATGGTCGTAGGGGGCTTGGCGAAAAACTGTTTTTT. V usage is TRBV20-1 and J usage is TRBJ1-4, with 7 bases matching TRBD1. Germline-derived CDR1 and CDR2 are DFQATT and SNEGSKA (reference sequence). The CDR3 runs to 16 residues. Trimming cost V 0 bases and J 8 bases; bases outside gene matches: 12.